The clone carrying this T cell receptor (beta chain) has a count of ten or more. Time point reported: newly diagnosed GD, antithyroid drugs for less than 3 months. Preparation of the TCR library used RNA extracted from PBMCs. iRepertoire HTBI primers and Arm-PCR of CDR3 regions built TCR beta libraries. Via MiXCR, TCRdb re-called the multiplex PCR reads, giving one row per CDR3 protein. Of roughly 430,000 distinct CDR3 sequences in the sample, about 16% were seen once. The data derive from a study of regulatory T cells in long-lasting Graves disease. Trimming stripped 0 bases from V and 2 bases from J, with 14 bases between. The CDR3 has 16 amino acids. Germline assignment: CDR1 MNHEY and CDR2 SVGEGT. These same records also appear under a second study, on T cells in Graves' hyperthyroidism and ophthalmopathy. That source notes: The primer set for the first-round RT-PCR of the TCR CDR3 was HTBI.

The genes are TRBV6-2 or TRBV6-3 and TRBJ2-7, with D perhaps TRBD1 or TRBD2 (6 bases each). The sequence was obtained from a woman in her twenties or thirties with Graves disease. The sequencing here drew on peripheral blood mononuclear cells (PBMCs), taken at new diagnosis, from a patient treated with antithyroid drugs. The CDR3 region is CASSYSGGLVTYEQYF. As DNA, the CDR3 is TGTGCCAGCAGTTACTCTGGGGGGCTTGTCACCTACGAGCAGTACTTC.